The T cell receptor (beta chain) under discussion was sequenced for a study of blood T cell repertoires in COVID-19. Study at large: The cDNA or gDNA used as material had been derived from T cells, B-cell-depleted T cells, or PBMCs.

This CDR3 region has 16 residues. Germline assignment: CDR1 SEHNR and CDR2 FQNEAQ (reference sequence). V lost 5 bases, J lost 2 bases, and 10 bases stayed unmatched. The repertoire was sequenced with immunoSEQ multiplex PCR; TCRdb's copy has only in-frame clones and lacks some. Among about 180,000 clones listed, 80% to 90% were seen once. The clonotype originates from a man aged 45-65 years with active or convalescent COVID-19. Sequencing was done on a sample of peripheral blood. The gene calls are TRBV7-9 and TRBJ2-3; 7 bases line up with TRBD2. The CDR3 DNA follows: TGTGCCAGCAGCAACTCGGGAGCGGGACCCACAGATACGCAGTATTTT. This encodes CASSNSGAGPTDTQYF. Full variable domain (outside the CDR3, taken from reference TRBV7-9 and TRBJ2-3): DTGVSQNPRHKITKRGQNVTFRCDPISEHNRLYWYRQTLGQGPEFLTYFQNEAQLEKSRLLSDRFSAERPKGSFSTLEIQRTEQGDSAMYLCASSNSGAGPTDTQYFGPGTRLTVL.